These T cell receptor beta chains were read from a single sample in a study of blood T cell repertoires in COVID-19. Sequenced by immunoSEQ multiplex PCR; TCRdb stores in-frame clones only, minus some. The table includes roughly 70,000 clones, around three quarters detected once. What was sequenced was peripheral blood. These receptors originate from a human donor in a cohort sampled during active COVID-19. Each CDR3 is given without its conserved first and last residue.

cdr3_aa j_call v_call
ASSPRLLREGETQY TRBJ2-5 TRBV18
ASSVGRPFYEQY TRBJ2-7 TRBV5-1
ASSLQGRETQY TRBJ2-5 TRBV12-3/TRBV12-4
ASSQATGDFTEAF TRBJ1-1 TRBV9
ASSKNRGETQY TRBJ2-5 TRBV19
SVDRTGSDYGYT TRBJ1-2 TRBV29-1
ASSQDSSNQPQH TRBJ1-5 TRBV18
ASSFSGGLGEAF TRBJ1-1 TRBV7-9
ASSRSYSGHNEQF TRBJ2-1 TRBV6-2/TRBV6-3
VGGQGEETQY TRBJ2-5 TRBV7-2
ASSGHPVGDTQY TRBJ2-3 TRBV7-2
ASSRTQDYEQY TRBJ2-7 TRBV27
ASSATSGRRNEQY TRBJ2-7 TRBV9
ASIQLMGPAGGPCYEQY TRBJ2-7 TRBV6-4
ASSTRDRGLRTEAF TRBJ1-1 TRBV27
ASMTTGRAGELF TRBJ2-2 TRBV19
ASSPPGQSTDTQY TRBJ2-3 TRBV21-1
ASRSDYNRGAQPQH TRBJ1-5 TRBV19
ASSQDLPTGVGNSPLH TRBJ1-6 TRBV4-2
ASSELGLAGGPYEQY TRBJ2-7 TRBV6-4
ASSRDRNEQF TRBJ2-1 TRBV5-6
ASSLLTGPTDTQY TRBJ2-3 TRBV5-6
ASPRDPPSYEQY TRBJ2-7 TRBV23-1
ASSQSRGPSGNTIY TRBJ1-3 TRBV23-1
ASSREPSGTYEQY TRBJ2-7 TRBV5-1
ATSRDTGLGETQY TRBJ2-5 TRBV15
ASSPDRATYEQY TRBJ2-7 TRBV7-2
ASSGGLVGGETQY TRBJ2-5 TRBV25-1
ASSLVAGGTNEQF TRBJ2-1 TRBV7-3
AWSVLGGGVNEQY TRBJ2-7 TRBV30
ASRKGTVGAQY TRBJ2-5 TRBV28
ASSGGSLRETQY TRBJ2-5 TRBV7-2
ASSPGEAGVETQY TRBJ2-5 TRBV28
ASSQGDRYYNSPLH TRBJ1-6 TRBV3-1/TRBV3-2
ASSLEGGFEQY TRBJ2-7 TRBV19
ATRSTGATEAF TRBJ1-1 TRBV24-1
ASSQQGTGPYEQY TRBJ2-7 TRBV5-1
ASSPRTGGNTEAF TRBJ1-1 TRBV7-3
ASSLLGASGGETQY TRBJ2-5 TRBV4-3
ASSRRQDYEQY TRBJ2-7 TRBV6-5
ASSLGAGNNQPQH TRBJ1-5 TRBV21-1